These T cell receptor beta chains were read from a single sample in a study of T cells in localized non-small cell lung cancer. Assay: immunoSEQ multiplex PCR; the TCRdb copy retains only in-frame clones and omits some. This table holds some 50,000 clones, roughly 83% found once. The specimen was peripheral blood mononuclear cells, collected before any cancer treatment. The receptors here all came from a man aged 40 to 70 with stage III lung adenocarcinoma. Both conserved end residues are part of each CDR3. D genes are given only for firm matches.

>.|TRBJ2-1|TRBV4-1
CASSRGQISYNEQFF
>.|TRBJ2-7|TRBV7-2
CASSLAGDGYEQYF
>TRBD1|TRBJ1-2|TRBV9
CASNTGQGANNYGYTF
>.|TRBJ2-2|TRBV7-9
CASSLPQGATGELFF
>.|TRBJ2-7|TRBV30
CAWSVNGQFYEQYF
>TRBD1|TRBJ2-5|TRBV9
CASGKGQGWQETQYF
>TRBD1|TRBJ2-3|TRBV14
CASSATGQSEPTDTQYF
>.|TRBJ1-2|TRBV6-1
CASSESSQGNYGYTF
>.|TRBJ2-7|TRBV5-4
CASSFRGSSMGEQYF
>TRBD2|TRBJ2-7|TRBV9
CASSVDLAGPTNYEQYF
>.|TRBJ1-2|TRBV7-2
CASSLAAQGGYGYTF
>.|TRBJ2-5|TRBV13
CASSSPKRSGETQYF
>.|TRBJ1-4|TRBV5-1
CASSRLATNEKLFF
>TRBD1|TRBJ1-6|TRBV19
CASNDRGQAGSYNSPLHF
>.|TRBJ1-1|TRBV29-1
CIGRMNTEAFF
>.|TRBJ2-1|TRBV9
CASSVAVAAGLSDEQFF
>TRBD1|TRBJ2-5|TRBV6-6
CASIPDRALETQYF
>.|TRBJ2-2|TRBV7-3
CASSPSPGSGSGELFF
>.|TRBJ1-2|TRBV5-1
CASSPGTGQNYGYTF
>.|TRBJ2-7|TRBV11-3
CASSLGPHSYEQYF
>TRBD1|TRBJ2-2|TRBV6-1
CASSEAGGYNTGELFF
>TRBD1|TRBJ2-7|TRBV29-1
CSVEVGTASYEQYF
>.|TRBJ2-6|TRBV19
CASSIYSGANVLTF
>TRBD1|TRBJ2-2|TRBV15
CATSRTLGTGDTGELFF
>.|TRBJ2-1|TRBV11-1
CASTPRLAGDEQFF
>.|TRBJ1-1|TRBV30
CAWSPDPEAFF
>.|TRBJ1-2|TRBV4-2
CASSQGADLMGYTF
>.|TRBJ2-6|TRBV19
CASSLSQGRGANVLTF
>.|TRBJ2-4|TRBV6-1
CASSEGGWDIQYF
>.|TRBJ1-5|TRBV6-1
CASGRGGAAQPQHF
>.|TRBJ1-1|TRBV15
CATSTGGMNTEAFF
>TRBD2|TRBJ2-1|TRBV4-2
CASSQEREAYNEQFF
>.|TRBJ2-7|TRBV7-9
CASSLARQSAYEQYF
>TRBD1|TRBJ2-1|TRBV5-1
CASSFSRTGNIYNEQFF
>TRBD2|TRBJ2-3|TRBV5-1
CASSRDSGGQGDTQYF
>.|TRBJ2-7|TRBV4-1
CASSQDRDGSSSYEQYF
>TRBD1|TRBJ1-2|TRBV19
CASRGTGQIYGYTF
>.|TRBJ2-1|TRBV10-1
CASSLAAGGHNEQFF
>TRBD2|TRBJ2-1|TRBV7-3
CASRSGGPYNEQFF
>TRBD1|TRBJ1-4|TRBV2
CASRQGNEKLFF